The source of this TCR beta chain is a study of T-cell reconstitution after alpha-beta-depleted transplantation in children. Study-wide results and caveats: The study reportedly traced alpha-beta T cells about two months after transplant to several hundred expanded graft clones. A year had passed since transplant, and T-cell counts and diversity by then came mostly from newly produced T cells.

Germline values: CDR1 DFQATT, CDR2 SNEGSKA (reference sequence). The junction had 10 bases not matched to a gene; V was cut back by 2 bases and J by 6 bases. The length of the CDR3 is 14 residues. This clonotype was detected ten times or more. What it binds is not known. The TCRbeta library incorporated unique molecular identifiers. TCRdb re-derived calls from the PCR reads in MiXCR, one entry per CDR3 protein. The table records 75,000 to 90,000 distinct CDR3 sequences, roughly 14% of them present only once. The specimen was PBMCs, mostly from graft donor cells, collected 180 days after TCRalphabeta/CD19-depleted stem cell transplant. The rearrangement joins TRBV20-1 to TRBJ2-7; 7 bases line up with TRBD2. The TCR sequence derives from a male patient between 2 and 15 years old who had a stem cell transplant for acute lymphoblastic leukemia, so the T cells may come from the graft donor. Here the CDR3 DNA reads TGCAGTGCTAGATGGGAGTATGGCGGGGGCGAGCAGTACTTC. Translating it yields CSARWEYGGGEQYF.